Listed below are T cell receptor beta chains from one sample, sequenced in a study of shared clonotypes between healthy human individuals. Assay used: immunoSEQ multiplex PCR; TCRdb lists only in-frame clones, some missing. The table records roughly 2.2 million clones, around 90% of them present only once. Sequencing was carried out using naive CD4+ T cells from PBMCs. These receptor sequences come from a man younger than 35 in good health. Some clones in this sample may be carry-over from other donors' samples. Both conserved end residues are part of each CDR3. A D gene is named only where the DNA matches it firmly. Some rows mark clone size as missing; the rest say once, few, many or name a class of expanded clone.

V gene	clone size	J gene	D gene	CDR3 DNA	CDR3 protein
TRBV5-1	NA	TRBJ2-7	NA	TGCGCCAGCAGACGGGTAGGAGGCTCTTCTCAAGAGCAGTACTTC	CASRRVGGSSQEQYF
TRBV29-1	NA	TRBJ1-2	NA	TGCAGCGTTGACGCCTTGGGGGGGAACTATGGCTACACCTTC	CSVDALGGNYGYTF
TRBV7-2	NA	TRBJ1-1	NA	TGTGCCAGCAGCTTAGTAAACCAAGGGGACGGCGCTTTCTTT	CASSLVNQGDGAFF
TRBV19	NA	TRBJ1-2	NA	TGTGCCAGTAGTACCCTTACAACTTTTTATGGCTACACCTTC	CASSTLTTFYGYTF
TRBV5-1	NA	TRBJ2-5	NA	TGCGCCAGCAGCCGGACACAAGAGACCCAGTACTTC	CASSRTQETQYF
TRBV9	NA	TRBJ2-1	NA	TGTGCCAGCAGCGTAGGGACATCACAGTTCTTC	CASSVGTSQFF
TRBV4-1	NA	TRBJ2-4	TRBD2	TGCGCCAGCAGCCAAGGAACGGCCAGCGGGACGGTGAAAAACATTCAGTACTTC	CASSQGTASGTVKNIQYF
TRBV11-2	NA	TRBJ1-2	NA	TGTGCCAGCAGCTGGGGGACATCGCAGGGCTACACCTTC	CASSWGTSQGYTF
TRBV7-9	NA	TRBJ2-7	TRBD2	TGTGCCAGCAGCTTCGTTGGGACTAGCGGGAGGCGACGGGCAGCCGAGCAGTACTTC	CASSFVGTSGRRRAAEQYF
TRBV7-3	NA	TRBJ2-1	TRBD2	TGTGCCAGCAGCTCCGGGCCGAGAGGCGGGAGGTCCTACAATGAGCAGTTCTTC	CASSSGPRGGRSYNEQFF
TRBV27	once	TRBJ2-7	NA	TGTGCCAGCAGTGGGGGGGCTAGCGGAAGCTCCTACGAGCAGTACTTC	CASSGGASGSSYEQYF
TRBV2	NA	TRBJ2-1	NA	TGTGCCAGCAGTGAATCCGGGGTAATACTCTCCTACAATGAGCAGTTCTTC	CASSESGVILSYNEQFF
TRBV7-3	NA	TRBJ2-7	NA	TGTGCCAGCAGCTTAACTTGGGGGGAGCAGTACTTC	CASSLTWGEQYF
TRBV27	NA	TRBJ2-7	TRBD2	TGTGCCAGCAGTTTAACCGGACTAGCGGTCTACTACGAGCAGTACTTC	CASSLTGLAVYYEQYF
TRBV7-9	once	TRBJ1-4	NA	TGTGCCACCAACGGTCTCGCAACTAATGAAAAACTGTTTTTT	CATNGLATNEKLFF
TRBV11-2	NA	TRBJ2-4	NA	TGTGCCAGCAGCTTAGTGGCAGGAGGGGAACTAGCCAAAAACATTCAGTACTTC	CASSLVAGGELAKNIQYF
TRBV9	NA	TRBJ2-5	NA	TGTGCCAGCAGCGCCGCCCCCCAAGAGACCCAGTACTTC	CASSAAPQETQYF
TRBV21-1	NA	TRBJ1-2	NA	TGTGCCAGCAGCAAAGGGGGACAGGGATCTAACTATGGCTACACCTTC	CASSKGGQGSNYGYTF
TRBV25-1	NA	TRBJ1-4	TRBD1	TGTGCCAGCAGTGACTCGACAGGGACGAATGAAAAACTGTTTTTT	CASSDSTGTNEKLFF
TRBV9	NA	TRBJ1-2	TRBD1	TGTGCCAGCAGCGTAGCCAGTCGGGGACAGTATGGCTACACCTTC	CASSVASRGQYGYTF
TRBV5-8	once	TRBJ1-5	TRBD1	TGTGCCAGCAGCATCGGACAGGGGGCACCGCCCCAGCATTTT	CASSIGQGAPPQHF
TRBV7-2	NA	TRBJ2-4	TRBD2	TGTGCCAGCAGCTTAGAGGGGACTAGCGGGAGGGTGTCCAAAAACATTCAGTACTTC	CASSLEGTSGRVSKNIQYF
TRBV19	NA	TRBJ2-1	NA	TGTGCCAGTAGTATCGGAGCCAGCTACAATGAGCAGTTCTTC	CASSIGASYNEQFF
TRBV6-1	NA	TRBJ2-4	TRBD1	TGTGCCAGCAGTGCCCGGGACAGGGGTAACATTCAGTACTTC	CASSARDRGNIQYF
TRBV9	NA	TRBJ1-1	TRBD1	TGTGCCAGCAGCCCGAGGACAGGAGGGACTGAAGCTTTCTTT	CASSPRTGGTEAFF
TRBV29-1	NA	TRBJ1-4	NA	TGCAGCGTTGAAGGCATTAATGAAAAACTGTTTTTT	CSVEGINEKLFF
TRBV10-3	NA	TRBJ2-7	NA	TGTGCCATCAGTGGCCTGACGACATACGAGCAGTACTTC	CAISGLTTYEQYF
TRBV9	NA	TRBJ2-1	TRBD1	TGTGCCAGCAGCGTTTACAGGGGGGATTACAATGAGCAGTTCTTC	CASSVYRGDYNEQFF
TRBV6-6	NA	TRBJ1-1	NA	TGTGCCAGCAGTTACGACAGGTACACTGAAGCTTTCTTT	CASSYDRYTEAFF
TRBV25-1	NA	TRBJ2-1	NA	TGTGCCAGCAGGGATCCGGGACTCGGCGGGAATGAGCAGTTCTTC	CASRDPGLGGNEQFF
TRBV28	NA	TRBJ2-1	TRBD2	TGTGCCAGCAGCACGGGGGGCAGACTAGCGGCTCTCACTTGGTACAATGAGCAGTTCTTC	CASSTGGRLAALTWYNEQFF
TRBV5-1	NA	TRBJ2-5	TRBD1	TGCGCCAGCAGTTTCCTATCTGACAGGGAAGAGACCCAGTACTTC	CASSFLSDREETQYF
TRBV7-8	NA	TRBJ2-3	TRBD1	TGTGCCAGCAGCCGGGACAGGGAAGATACGCAGTATTTT	CASSRDREDTQYF
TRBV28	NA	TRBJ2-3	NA	TGTGCCAGCAGTTTAGAAGGCGCTGTGATCGGGGGCGCAGGGGATACGCAGTATTTT	CASSLEGAVIGGAGDTQYF
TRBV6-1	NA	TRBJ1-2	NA	TGTGCCAGCATCGATCCTTGGAGCTATGGCTACACCTTC	CASIDPWSYGYTF
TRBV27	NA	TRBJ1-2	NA	TGTGCCAGCAGTCCACTGGGACACAGCTATGGCTACACCTTC	CASSPLGHSYGYTF
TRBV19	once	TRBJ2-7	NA	TGTGCCAGTAGTATAGGCGGAACCTACGAGCAGTACTTC	CASSIGGTYEQYF
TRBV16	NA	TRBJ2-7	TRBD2	TGTGCCAGCAGCCAAATACTAGCGGGAGGTGTTTACGAGCAGTACTTC	CASSQILAGGVYEQYF
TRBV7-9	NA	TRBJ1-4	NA	TGTGCCAGCAGCCGGTTAAGGGAGGGCAAATCCGTTGAAAAACTGTTTTTT	CASSRLREGKSVEKLFF
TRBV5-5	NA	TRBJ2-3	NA	TGTGCCAGCAGCTTGGTGAGGGGAGGAGATACGCAGTATTTT	CASSLVRGGDTQYF
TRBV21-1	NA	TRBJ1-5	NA	TGTGCCAGCAGCCCTGGGGGCGGGGGAAGGCCCCAGCATTTT	CASSPGGGGRPQHF
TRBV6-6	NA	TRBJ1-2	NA	TGTGCCAGCAGTTACTCGGCCCACCAGGGTGGCTACACCTTC	CASSYSAHQGGYTF
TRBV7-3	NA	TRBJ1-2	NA	TGTGCCAGCAGCTTAATAGGGGACAAAAGGGGCTATGGCTACACCTTC	CASSLIGDKRGYGYTF
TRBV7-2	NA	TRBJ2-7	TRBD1	TGTGCCAGCAGCTTAACCGGGACAGAGGCCTACGAGCAGTACTTC	CASSLTGTEAYEQYF
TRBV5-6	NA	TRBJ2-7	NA	TGTGCCAGCAGCTTGGCCGTCAATGGCGAGCAGTACTTC	CASSLAVNGEQYF
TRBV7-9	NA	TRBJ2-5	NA	TGTGCCAGCAGCCCTCAGCGGTCCCAAGAGACCCAGTACTTC	CASSPQRSQETQYF
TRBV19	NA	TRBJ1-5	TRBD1	TGTGCCAGTAGTTCGGGCAGGGGGAATCATCAACCCCAGCATTTT	CASSSGRGNHQPQHF
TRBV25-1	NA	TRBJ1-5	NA	TGTGCCAGCAGTGAATTCCTGGGAGGAAAGCCCCAGCATTTT	CASSEFLGGKPQHF
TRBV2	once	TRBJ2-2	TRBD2	TGTGCCAGCAGTGATTTAGCGGGAGCGAACACCGGGGAGCTGTTTTTT	CASSDLAGANTGELFF
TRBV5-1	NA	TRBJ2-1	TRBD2	TGCGCCAGCAGCTATAGCCTAGCGGGAGGGGATGAGCAGTTCTTC	CASSYSLAGGDEQFF
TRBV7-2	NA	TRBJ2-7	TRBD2	TGTGCCAGCAGCCCCCTAGCGGGCCACTCCTACGAGCAGTACTTC	CASSPLAGHSYEQYF
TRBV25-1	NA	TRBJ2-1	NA	TGTGCCAGCAGTGAACCAGGCACCTCCTACAATGAGCAGTTCTTC	CASSEPGTSYNEQFF
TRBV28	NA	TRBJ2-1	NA	TGTGCCGCAGGAAATGAGCAGTTCTTC	CAAGNEQFF
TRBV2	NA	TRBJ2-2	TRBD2	TGTGCCAGCAGGACTAGCCCCACCGGGGAGCTGTTTTTT	CASRTSPTGELFF
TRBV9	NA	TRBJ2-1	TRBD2	TGTGCCAGCAGCTTGCAAATAGCGGGAGCATCCAATGAGCAGTTCTTC	CASSLQIAGASNEQFF
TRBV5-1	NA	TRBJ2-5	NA	TGCGCCAGCAGCTCCGGGACTTATAACCTCGGGGAGACCCAGTACTTC	CASSSGTYNLGETQYF
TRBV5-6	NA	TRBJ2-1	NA	TGTGCCAGCAGCTTGGTCGGAAATAACAATGAGCAGTTCTTC	CASSLVGNNNEQFF
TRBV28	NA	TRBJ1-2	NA	TGTGCCAGCATCCCTGATAGGAACTATGGCTACACCTTC	CASIPDRNYGYTF
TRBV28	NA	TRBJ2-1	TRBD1	TGTGCCAGCAGACCCGGGACAGGAGCCTACAATGAGCAGTTCTTC	CASRPGTGAYNEQFF
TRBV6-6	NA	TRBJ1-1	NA	TGTGCCAGCAGTTACTCTCGACAGACGAACACTGAAGCTTTCTTT	CASSYSRQTNTEAFF